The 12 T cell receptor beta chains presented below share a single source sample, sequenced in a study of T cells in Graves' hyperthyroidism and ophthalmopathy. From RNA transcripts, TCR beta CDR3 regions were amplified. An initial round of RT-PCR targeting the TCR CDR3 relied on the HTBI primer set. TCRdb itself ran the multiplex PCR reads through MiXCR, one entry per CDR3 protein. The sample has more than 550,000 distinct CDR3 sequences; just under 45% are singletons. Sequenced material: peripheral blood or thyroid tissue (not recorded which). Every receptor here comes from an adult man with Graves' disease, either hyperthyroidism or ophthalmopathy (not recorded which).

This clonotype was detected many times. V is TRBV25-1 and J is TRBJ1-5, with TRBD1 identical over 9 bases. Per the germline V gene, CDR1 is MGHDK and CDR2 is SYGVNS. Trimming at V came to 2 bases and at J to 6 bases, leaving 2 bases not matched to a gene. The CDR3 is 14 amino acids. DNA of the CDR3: TGTGCCAGCAGTGAAACAGGGGGCTCTCAGCCCCAGCATTTT. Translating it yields CASSETGGSQPQHF.

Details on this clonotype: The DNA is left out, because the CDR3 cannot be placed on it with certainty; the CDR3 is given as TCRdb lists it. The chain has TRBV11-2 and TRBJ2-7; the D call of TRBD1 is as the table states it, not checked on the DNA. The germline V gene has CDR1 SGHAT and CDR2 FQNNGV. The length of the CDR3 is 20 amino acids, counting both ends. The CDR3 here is CASSFYICSAPQGAAYEQYF.

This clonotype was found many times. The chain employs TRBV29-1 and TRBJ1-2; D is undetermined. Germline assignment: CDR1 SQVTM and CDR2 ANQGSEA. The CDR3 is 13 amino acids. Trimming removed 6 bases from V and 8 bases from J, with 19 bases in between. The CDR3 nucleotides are TGCAGCGTCCCGACGGACTCCCAAGTGGGCTACACCTTC. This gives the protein CSVPTDSQVGYTF.

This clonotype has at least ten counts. CDR3 sequence (DNA): TGCAGCGCTACCGGGACAGGGCCCTACGAGCAGTACTTC. Protein product: CSATGTGPYEQYF. J is TRBJ2-7 and V is TRBV29-1, with 9 bases fitting TRBD1. Losses at the gene ends were 7 bases for V and 2 bases for J; bases not matched to a gene: 6. This CDR3 has 13 amino acids. Looked up from germline, CDR1 is SQVTM and CDR2 is ANQGSEA.

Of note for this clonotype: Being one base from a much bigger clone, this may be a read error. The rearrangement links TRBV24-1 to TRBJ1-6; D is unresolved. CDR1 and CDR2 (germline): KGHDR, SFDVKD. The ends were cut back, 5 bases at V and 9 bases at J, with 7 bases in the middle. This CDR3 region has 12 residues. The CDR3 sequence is CATSAQSSPLHF. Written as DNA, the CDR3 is TGTGCCACCAGTGCCCAAAGTTCACCCCTCCACTTT.

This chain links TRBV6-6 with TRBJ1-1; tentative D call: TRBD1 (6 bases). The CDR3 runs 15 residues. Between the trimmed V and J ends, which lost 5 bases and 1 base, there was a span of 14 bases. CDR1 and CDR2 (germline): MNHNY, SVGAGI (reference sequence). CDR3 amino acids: CASSEGPGENTEAFF. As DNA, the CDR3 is TGTGCCAGCAGTGAAGGGCCAGGGGAGAACACTGAAGCTTTCTTT.

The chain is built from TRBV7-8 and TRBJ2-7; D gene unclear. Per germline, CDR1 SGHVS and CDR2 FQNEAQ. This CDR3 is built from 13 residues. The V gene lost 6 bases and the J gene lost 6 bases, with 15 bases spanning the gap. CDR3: CASSEARSGEQYF. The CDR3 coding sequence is TGTGCCAGCAGTGAAGCTCGGTCAGGCGAGCAGTACTTC. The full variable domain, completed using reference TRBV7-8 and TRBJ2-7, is GAGVSQSPRYKVAKRGQDVALRCDPISGHVSLFWYQQALGQGPEFLTYFQNEAQLDKSGLPSDRFFAERPEGSVSTLKIQRTQQEDSAVYLCASSEARSGEQYFGPGTRLTVT.

Written as DNA, the CDR3 is TGTGCCAGCGTCGTCACAGGGGGCGGGCAGCCCCAGCATTTT. Residues: CASVVTGGGQPQHF. The chain has TRBV2 and TRBJ1-5; 9 nucleotides align to TRBD1. CDR1 and CDR2 (germline): SNHLY, FYNNEI. The CDR3 loop spans 14 amino acids. Trimming took 8 bases from V and 7 from J; bases not matched to a gene: 9.

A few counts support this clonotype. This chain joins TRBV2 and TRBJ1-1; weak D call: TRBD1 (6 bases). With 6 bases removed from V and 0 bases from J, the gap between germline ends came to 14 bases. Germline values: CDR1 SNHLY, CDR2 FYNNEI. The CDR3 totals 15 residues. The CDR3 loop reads CASRHLQGLNTEAFF. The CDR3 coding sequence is TGTGCCAGCAGGCACTTACAGGGTCTGAACACTGAAGCTTTCTTT.

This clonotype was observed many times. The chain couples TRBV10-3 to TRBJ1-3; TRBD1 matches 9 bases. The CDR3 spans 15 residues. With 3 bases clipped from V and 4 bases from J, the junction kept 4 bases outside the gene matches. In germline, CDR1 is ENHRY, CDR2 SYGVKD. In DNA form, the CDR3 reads TGTGCCATCAGTGACCTCGGGACAGGGGGAAACACCATATATTTT. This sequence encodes CAISDLGTGGNTIYF.

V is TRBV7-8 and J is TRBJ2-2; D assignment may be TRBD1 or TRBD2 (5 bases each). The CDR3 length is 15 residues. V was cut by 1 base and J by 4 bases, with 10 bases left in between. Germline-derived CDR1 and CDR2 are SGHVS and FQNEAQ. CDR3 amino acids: CASSLVGTTTGELFF. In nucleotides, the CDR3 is TGTGCCAGCAGCTTAGTCGGGACCACCACCGGGGAGCTGTTTTTT.

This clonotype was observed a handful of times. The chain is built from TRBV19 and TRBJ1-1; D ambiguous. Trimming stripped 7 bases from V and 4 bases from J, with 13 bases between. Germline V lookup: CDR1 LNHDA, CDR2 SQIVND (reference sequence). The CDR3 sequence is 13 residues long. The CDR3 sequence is CASKTSGGTEAFF. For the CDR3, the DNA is TGTGCCAGTAAGACAAGCGGTGGCACTGAAGCTTTCTTT.